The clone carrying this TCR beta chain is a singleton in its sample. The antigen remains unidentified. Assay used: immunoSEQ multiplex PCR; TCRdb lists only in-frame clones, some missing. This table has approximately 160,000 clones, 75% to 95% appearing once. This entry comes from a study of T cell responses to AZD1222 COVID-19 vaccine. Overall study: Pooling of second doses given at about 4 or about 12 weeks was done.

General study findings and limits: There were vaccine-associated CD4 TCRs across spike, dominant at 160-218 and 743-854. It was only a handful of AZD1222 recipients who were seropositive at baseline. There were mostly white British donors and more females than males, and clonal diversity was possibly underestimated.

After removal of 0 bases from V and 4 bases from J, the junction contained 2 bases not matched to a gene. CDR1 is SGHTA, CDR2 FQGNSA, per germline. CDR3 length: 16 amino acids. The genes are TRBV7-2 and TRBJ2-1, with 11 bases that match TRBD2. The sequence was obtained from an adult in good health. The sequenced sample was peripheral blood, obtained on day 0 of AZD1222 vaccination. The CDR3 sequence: CASSLAGTSGYNEQFF. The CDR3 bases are TGTGCCAGCAGCTTAGCCGGGACTAGCGGTTACAATGAGCAGTTCTTC.